Each of the 31 T cell receptor beta chains below was sequenced from the same sample in a study of read filtering for tumor transcriptome and immune sequencing. From roughly 400 ng of RNA, a library with molecular barcoded alpha/delta and beta/gamma adaptors was made. MiXCR was run by TCRdb on the reads, yielding one entry per CDR3 protein. Altogether around 130,000 distinct CDR3 sequences are present, roughly an eighth being singletons, with the ten largest covering 7.5% to 10%. Sequenced: a population of CD138-negative cells sorted from bone marrow. Receptors originate from a donor at least 40 years old with multiple myeloma.

This clonotype was seen ten or more times. V gene TRBV5-1 combines with J gene TRBJ2-1; the match to TRBD2 covers 7 bases. The trim removed 3 bases at V and 9 bases at J, leaving 3 bases unmatched. This CDR3 is 12 amino acids long. CDR1 and CDR2 from the germline V gene are SGHRS and YFSETQ. CDR3 region: CASSWGGGEQFF. The CDR3 DNA reads as TGCGCCAGCAGCTGGGGCGGGGGTGAGCAGTTCTTC.

This clonotype was picked up many times. This chain links TRBV29-1 with TRBJ2-6; D possibly matches TRBD1 or TRBD2 (5 bases each). The V end lost 7 bases, the J end lost 4 bases, and 11 bases lay between the germline ends. In germline, CDR1 is SQVTM, CDR2 ANQGSEA. The length of the CDR3 is 13 residues. CDR3 nucleotide sequence: TGCAGCGCTTCAGGGACCGGGGCCAACGTCCTGACTTTC. It specifies CSASGTGANVLTF.

This clonotype was seen repeatedly, ten times or more. This chain joins TRBV7-6 and TRBJ2-5; 13 bases fit TRBD2. The germline CDR1 and CDR2 sequences are SGHVS and FNYEAQ. This CDR3 has 17 residues. J was trimmed by 6 bases and V by 3 bases; bases with no gene match: 10. This chain's CDR3 is CASSFRGGTSGTKTQYF. In nucleotides, the CDR3 is TGTGCCAGCAGCTTCCGTGGTGGGACTAGCGGGACTAAGACCCAGTACTTC. Full variable domain (rest looked up from reference TRBV7-6 and TRBJ2-5): GAGVSQSPRYKVTKRGQDVALRCDPISGHVSLYWYRQALGQGPEFLTYFNYEAQQDKSGLPNDRFSAERPEGSISTLTIQRTEQRDSAMYRCASSFRGGTSGTKTQYFGPGTRLLVL.

In its sample, this clonotype was seen many times. The chain has TRBV18 and TRBJ2-3; TRBD1 matches at 8 bases. The trim removed 4 bases at V and 4 bases at J, leaving 7 bases unmatched. The CDR3 extends over 15 amino acids. The germline gives CDR1 KGHSH, CDR2 LQKENI. CDR3 sequence reads: CASSLDRGLPDTQYF. CDR3 sequence (DNA): TGTGCCAGCTCACTCGACAGGGGCCTCCCAGATACGCAGTATTTT.

The rearrangement uses TRBV30 and TRBJ2-7; 7 nucleotides align to TRBD2. This CDR3 contains 15 residues. Germline V gene lookup returns CDR1 GTSNPN and CDR2 SVGIG (reference sequence). With 2 bases clipped from V and 0 bases from J, the junction kept 7 bases outside the gene matches. CDR3 loop: CAWSRGGSSSYEQYF. DNA for the CDR3: TGTGCCTGGAGTCGGGGAGGGTCAAGCTCCTACGAGCAGTACTTC.

As concerns this clonotype: A much larger clone is a single base away; this may be a read error. The CDR3 bases are TGTGCCAGCAGCCTAGCGGGAGGGCCCGATGAGCGGTTCTTC. This gives the protein CASSLAGGPDERFF. V gene TRBV7-9 combines with J gene TRBJ2-1; 12 bases fit TRBD2. This CDR3 spans 14 amino acids. The germline CDR1 and CDR2 sequences are SEHNR and FQNEAQ (reference sequence).

This clonotype was picked up many times. The rearrangement joins TRBV5-6 to TRBJ2-2; TRBD2 aligns across 9 bases. The CDR3 sequence is 20 residues long. The germline gives CDR1 SGHDT, CDR2 YYEEEE. Germline trimming cut 4 bases from V and 1 base from J; bases unmatched to any gene: 17. CDR3 nucleotide sequence: TGTGCCAGCAGCCACTTGGTCTGGGGTAGCGGGAGAGAGAACACCGGGGAGCTGTTTTTT. Encoded protein: CASSHLVWGSGRENTGELFF.

This clonotype was recorded many times. V gene TRBV19 combines with J gene TRBJ2-3; D remains ambiguous. CDR1 is LNHDA, CDR2 SQIVND, per germline (reference sequence). The CDR3 sequence is 13 residues long. The V end lost 4 bases, the J end lost 4 bases, and 9 bases lay between the germline ends. The CDR3 coding sequence is TGTGCCAGTAGTACGTTGGTCGCAGATACGCAGTATTTT. Translating gives CASSTLVADTQYF.

A word on this clonotype: This may stem from a read error, because a much larger clone lies one nucleotide away. V usage is TRBV12-3 or TRBV12-4 and J usage is TRBJ1-5; possibly TRBD1 for D (5 bases). This CDR3 spans 13 amino acids. The DNA of the CDR3 is TGTGCCAGCGGGGACGGACTCAATCAGCCCCATCATTTT. It is translated as CASGDGLNQPHHF.

There are many counts of this clonotype. The gene calls are TRBV7-3 and TRBJ2-1; D unclear. The length of the CDR3 is 13 residues. Trimming took 2 bases from V and 10 from J, leaving 12 bases between them. Germline assignment: CDR1 SGHTA and CDR2 FQGTGA. CDR3 in DNA: TGTGCCAGCAGCTTATACGGCGGTTTAGAGCAGTTCTTC. Translation gives CASSLYGGLEQFF.

This clonotype was seen a handful of times. This chain connects TRBV3-1 to TRBJ2-7; D remains ambiguous. Germline CDR1 and CDR2: LGHDT and YNNKEL (reference sequence). The ends were cut back, 4 bases at V and 3 bases at J, with 13 bases in the middle. The CDR3 is 14 residues long. The chain's CDR3 is CASSPWDEVYEQYF. As DNA, the CDR3 is TGTGCCAGCAGCCCCTGGGATGAAGTCTACGAGCAGTACTTC.

V and J are TRBV30 and TRBJ2-7; 10 bases match TRBD1. The germline V gene has CDR1 GTSNPN and CDR2 SVGIG (reference sequence). J gave up 3 bases and V 5 bases, and 7 bases lay outside the gene matches. This CDR3 region has 14 residues. Here the CDR3 DNA reads TGTGCCTGGGACGGGGGACAGGGGAGCTACGAGCAGTACTTC. Encoded protein: CAWDGGQGSYEQYF. The full variable domain, completed using reference TRBV30 and TRBJ2-7, is SQTIHQWPATLVQPVGSPLSLECTVEGTSNPNLYWYRQAAGRGLQLLFYSVGIGQISSEVPQNLSASRPQDRQFILSSKKLLLSDSGFYLCAWDGGQGSYEQYFGPGTRLTVT.

The J gene is TRBJ2-1, the V gene TRBV3-1; D is ambiguous. Germline V gives CDR1 LGHDT, CDR2 YNNKEL (reference sequence). This CDR3 has 16 amino acids. Trimming took off 4 bases at V and 0 bases at J, with 13 bases between the two ends. The CDR3 loop reads CASSLRSYPSYNEQFF. CDR3 DNA sequence: TGTGCCAGCAGCCTTCGTTCTTACCCCTCCTACAATGAGCAGTTCTTC.

This clonotype was detected ten times or more. This chain links TRBV10-3 with TRBJ2-1; D gene unclear. Germline assignment: CDR1 ENHRY and CDR2 SYGVKD. V shed 10 bases and J shed 5 bases, with 12 bases lying between them. The CDR3 loop spans 12 amino acids. The CDR3: CATHYGNNEQFF. CDR3 DNA sequence: TGTGCCACCCACTACGGCAACAATGAGCAGTTCTTC.

There are many counts of this clonotype. The CDR3 nucleotides read TGTGCCAGCAGCCCTGGGTTAGATTCATCAGGGGAGCTGTTTTTT. Amino acids: CASSPGLDSSGELFF. The chain uses TRBV7-3 and TRBJ2-2; the D is unclear. V dropped 5 bases and J dropped 8 bases, with 18 bases sitting between them. CDR3 length equals 15 residues. Germline V gene lookup returns CDR1 SGHTA and CDR2 FQGTGA.

This clonotype has more than one count but fewer than ten. J is TRBJ1-2 and V is TRBV4-1; no definite D call. Germline CDR1 reads MGHRA; CDR2 reads YSYEKL. Trimming left V 3 bases short and J 5 bases short, with 13 bases between. This CDR3 region has 14 residues. The DNA for the CDR3 is TGCGCCAGCAGCCATGAGGGCGCCTGGTATGGCTACACCTTC. Protein sequence: CASSHEGAWYGYTF.

The chain couples TRBV30 to TRBJ1-2; D call uncertain. CDR3 length equals 12 residues. Germline V gene data show CDR1 as GTSNPN and CDR2 as SVGIG (reference sequence). Trimming pared 7 bases from V and 7 bases from J, leaving 16 bases between. The CDR3 spells CASDRAEAGYTF. The CDR3 DNA reads TGTGCCTCTGATAGGGCGGAGGCTGGCTACACCTTC.

This clonotype was counted at least ten times. The J gene is TRBJ2-3, the V gene TRBV29-1; D gene uncertain. Germline CDR1 and CDR2: SQVTM and ANQGSEA. The V end lost 1 base, the J end lost 4 bases, and 9 bases lay between the germline ends. The CDR3 is made up of 13 amino acids. CDR3 sequence: CSVEGPTSDTQYF. CDR3 nucleotide sequence: TGCAGCGTTGAAGGGCCGACTTCAGATACGCAGTATTTT.

To note about this clonotype: This may arise from a read error, as a much more abundant clone is one base away. This rearrangement joins TRBV6-5 to TRBJ2-5; no clear D. This CDR3 has 15 residues. CDR1 is MNHEY and CDR2 is SVGAGI in the germline V gene. The CDR3 here is CAGSYEPGSQETQYF. CDR3 bases: TGTGCCGGCAGTTACGAGCCGGGTTCCCAAGAGACCCAGTACTTC.

There are many counts of this clonotype. The chain joins TRBV4-1 to TRBJ2-3; D ambiguous. CDR1 and CDR2 from the germline V gene are MGHRA and YSYEKL. V shed 0 bases and J shed 4 bases, with 5 bases lying between them. This CDR3 is built from 13 residues. The CDR3 coding sequence is TGCGCCAGCAGCCAAGATAAGCCAGATACGCAGTATTTT. Translating it yields CASSQDKPDTQYF.

This clonotype has at least ten counts. This chain connects TRBV20-1 to TRBJ2-3, with 11 bases matching TRBD2. The length of the CDR3 is 16 residues. The junction had 7 bases not matched to a gene; V was cut back by 5 bases and J by 0 bases. Germline V lookup: CDR1 DFQATT, CDR2 SNEGSKA (reference sequence). The CDR3 reads CSAGGTSGTSTDTQYF. DNA of the CDR3: TGCAGTGCTGGAGGGACTAGCGGAACTAGCACAGATACGCAGTATTTT.

The sample holds many counts of this clonotype. The chain uses TRBV5-1 and TRBJ2-3; 12 bases line up with TRBD2. V was clipped by 1 base and J by 5 bases; unmatched bases: 20. Germline CDR1 SGHRS, CDR2 YFSETQ. The CDR3 is 21 amino acids. The DNA of the CDR3 is TGCGCCAGCAGCTTGCGCCGACAGGAACGGCTAGCGGGAGGGCCGGGAGATACGCAGTATTTT. Amino acids: CASSLRRQERLAGGPGDTQYF.

This clonotype occurred many times. The chain combines TRBV7-9 with TRBJ2-7; D assignment may be TRBD1 or TRBD2 (6 bases each). Germline V lookup: CDR1 SEHNR, CDR2 FQNEAQ (reference sequence). The CDR3 consists of 17 residues. V was cut by 5 bases and J by 0 bases, with 20 bases left in between. As DNA, the CDR3 is TGTGCCAGCAGCCCCGAGGGGGGACATCCGAGCTCCTACGAGCAGTACTTC. Its translation is CASSPEGGHPSSYEQYF.

This rearrangement joins TRBV7-3 to TRBJ2-1; D ambiguous. Deletions cut 3 bases from V and 12 bases from J, with 18 bases between. Germline-derived CDR1 and CDR2 are SGHTA and FQGTGA. The CDR3 has 14 residues. The CDR3 bases are TGTGCCAGCAGCTTGAGTTTAGCTGGGGATGGGCAGTTCTTC. It specifies CASSLSLAGDGQFF. The whole variable domain, remainder taken from reference TRBV7-3 and TRBJ2-1, is GAGVSQTPSNKVTEKGKYVELRCDPISGHTALYWYRQSLGQGPEFLIYFQGTGAADDSGLPNDRFFAVRPEGSVSTLKIQRTERGDSAVYLCASSLSLAGDGQFFGPGTRLTVL.

The chain combines TRBV29-1 with TRBJ2-1, with TRBD2 matching over 12 bases. CDR3 size: 18 residues. CDR1 and CDR2 from the germline V gene are SQVTM and ANQGSEA. Germline trimming cut 7 bases from V and 2 bases from J; bases unmatched to any gene: 15. This chain's CDR3 is CSAWGTSGLSFAYNEQFF. In nucleotides, the CDR3 is TGCAGCGCTTGGGGGACTAGCGGGCTGAGTTTCGCCTACAATGAGCAGTTCTTC.

This clonotype was counted at least ten times. The rearrangement uses TRBV19 and TRBJ1-5; D is uncertain. The CDR3 has 15 amino acids. The V end was cut by 2 bases, the J end by 0 bases, with 8 bases between. Germline loops: CDR1 LNHDA, CDR2 SQIVND (reference sequence). CDR3 in amino acids: CASSINRYSNQPQHF. The CDR3 region has the DNA TGTGCCAGTAGTATAAACCGTTATAGCAATCAGCCCCAGCATTTT.

The table lists this clonotype with a few counts. V and J are TRBV19 and TRBJ1-2; 8 bases align to TRBD1. This CDR3 region has 14 residues. Germline trimming cut 3 bases from V and 5 bases from J; bases unmatched to any gene: 5. Germline lookup yields CDR1 LNHDA and CDR2 SQIVND (reference sequence). CDR3 loop: CASSIQGAFYGYTF. The CDR3 nucleotides read TGTGCCAGTAGTATCCAGGGGGCGTTTTATGGCTACACCTTC.

This clonotype was recorded many times. V usage is TRBV7-9 and J usage is TRBJ2-1, with 9 bases identical to TRBD1. The CDR3 has 13 amino acids. Germline V gives CDR1 SEHNR, CDR2 FQNEAQ (reference sequence). V gave up 5 bases and J gave up 6 bases; unmatched junction bases: 2. Here the CDR3 DNA reads TGTGCCAGCAGCCTGACAGGGGGCAATGAGCAGTTCTTC. Its translation: CASSLTGGNEQFF.

This clonotype has at least ten counts. The rearrangement uses TRBV12-3 or TRBV12-4 and TRBJ2-7; D gene unclear. V lost 1 base and J 3 bases, leaving 4 bases between the germline ends. The length of the CDR3 is 12 residues. This CDR3 is CASSLERYEQYF. The DNA of the CDR3 is TGTGCCAGCAGTTTAGAACGCTACGAGCAGTACTTC.

The table lists this clonotype with a few counts. The chain carries TRBV19 and TRBJ2-5, with 10 bases fitting TRBD1. V lost 5 bases, J lost 5 bases, and 8 bases stayed unmatched. Germline values: CDR1 LNHDA, CDR2 SQIVND (reference sequence). The CDR3 is 15 residues long. In nucleotides, the CDR3 is TGTGCCAGTAGTTACCCGGGACAGGGGATGGAGACCCAGTACTTC. Translation: CASSYPGQGMETQYF. The complete variable domain, with remaining parts taken from reference TRBV19 and TRBJ2-5, reads DGGITQSPKYLFRKEGQNVTLSCEQNLNHDAMYWYRQDPGQGLRLIYYSQIVNDFQKGDIAEGYSVSREKKESFPLTVTSAQKNPTAFYLCASSYPGQGMETQYFGPGTRLLVL.

This clonotype was seen at least ten times. The CDR3 DNA is TGTGCCAGCAGTTACTCCCGGGACAGCCTGTGGGATGAGCAGTTCTTC. Translation: CASSYSRDSLWDEQFF. The V gene is TRBV6-2 or TRBV6-3, the J gene TRBJ2-1; 7 nucleotides agree with TRBD1. V shed 0 bases and J 8 bases; nucleotides not matched to a gene: 10. Germline assignment: CDR1 MNHEY and CDR2 SVGEGT. The CDR3 runs 16 residues.